This record covers a single TCR beta chain. The data are from a study of blood T cell repertoires in COVID-19. Across the study: Specimens from acute and convalescent COVID-19 originated in the United States, Italy and Spain.

Trimming cost V 3 bases and J 5 bases, with 11 bases left between them. Germline CDR1 reads MNHNS; CDR2 reads SASEGT. There are 15 residues in the CDR3. In the original workflow: Amplification from reference gene primers served as the basis for estimated nucleated cell counts. Clones were read by immunoSEQ multiplex PCR, and TCRdb kept only the in-frame ones, dropping some. From that table come the V and J calls and clone size; the DNA was used to work out D and trimming. The sample shows about 170,000 clones, roughly 82% of them seen only once. Participants were aged roughly 18 to 89 years from approximately 25 US areas. Membership in each cohort depended on participant-reported clinical history.

This TCR was sampled from a man aged 50 to 60 who had recovered from COVID-19. Material: PBMCs or T cells enriched from blood (not recorded which). The gene calls are TRBV6-1 and TRBJ1-6; D ambiguous. The CDR3 DNA reads TGTGCCAGCAGTGACCTCGGCGGGAATAATTCACCCCTCCACTTT. Encoded protein: CASSDLGGNNSPLHF.